The 8 T cell receptor beta chains below come from one sample, sequenced in a study of technical replicates of blood from four donors. Repertoires were generated with immunoSEQ multiplex PCR, while TCRdb's copy carries only in-frame clones and drops some. This sample has tens of thousands of clones, with about 96% found just once. The sample consisted of T cells isolated from PBMCs. These receptors all come from a human donor in good health.

This CDR3 is CASSTFDRGPSYEQYF. CDR3 DNA sequence: TGTGCCAGCAGTACCTTCGACAGGGGGCCCTCCTACGAGCAGTACTTC. The chain uses TRBV28 and TRBJ2-7; the match to TRBD1 covers 10 bases. J lost 0 bases, V lost 5 bases, and 7 bases had no gene match. CDR1 and CDR2 from the germline V gene are MDHEN and SYDVKM. The CDR3 is 16 residues long.

The V gene is TRBV30, the J gene TRBJ2-3, with 10 bases fitting TRBD2. The J segment lost 4 bases and the V segment lost 2 bases, leaving 0 bases of the junction unmatched. The CDR3 totals 13 residues. The germline V gene has CDR1 GTSNPN and CDR2 SVGIG (reference sequence). CDR3 bases: TGTGCCTGGAGTAGCGGGGGGGCAGATACGCAGTATTTT. Translated, it gives CAWSSGGADTQYF.

This clone was seen a few times. This chain connects TRBV6-4 to TRBJ2-1; 10 bases align to TRBD2. The CDR3 consists of 15 residues. The trim removed 4 bases at V and 2 bases at J, leaving 2 bases unmatched. Germline values: CDR1 MRHNA, CDR2 SNTAGT. The CDR3 sequence: CASSVLAGPYNEQFF. DNA of the CDR3: TGTGCCAGCAGTGTACTAGCGGGGCCCTACAATGAGCAGTTCTTC.

The V call is TRBV5-4, the J call TRBJ2-5; the match to TRBD1 covers 8 bases. Losses at the gene ends were 0 bases for V and 4 bases for J; bases not matched to a gene: 8. The CDR3 contains 16 residues. Germline V lookup: CDR1 SGHNT, CDR2 YYREEE (reference sequence). CDR3 protein: CASSLGGTGFLETQYF. The CDR3, as DNA: TGTGCCAGCAGCTTGGGGGGGACAGGTTTCTTAGAGACCCAGTACTTC.

V gene TRBV21-1 combines with J gene TRBJ2-1; the D call TRBD2 from the table was never checked on the DNA. TRBV21-1 is listed as a pseudogene. The CDR3 is made up of 16 amino acids. The CDR3 protein is CASSKPGAGRGNEQFF. In DNA form, the CDR3 reads TGTGCCAGCAGCAAACCCGGGGCGGGACGGGGTAATGAGCAGTTCTTC.

The chain couples TRBV6-5 to TRBJ2-7; unclear D gene. The length of the CDR3 is 12 residues. The germline V gene encodes CDR1 MNHEY and CDR2 SVGAGI. V lost 6 bases and J 2 bases, leaving 8 bases between the germline ends. The CDR3 sequence is CASRNLPYEQYF. CDR3 DNA sequence: TGTGCCAGCAGAAACCTACCCTACGAGCAGTACTTC.

The gene calls are TRBV4-1 and TRBJ2-5; 9 nucleotides agree with TRBD2. Germline V lookup: CDR1 MGHRA, CDR2 YSYEKL. The CDR3 runs to 13 residues. V dropped 2 bases and J dropped 5; count of bases not matched to a gene: 0. The CDR3: CASSQLAGETQYF. DNA of the CDR3: TGCGCCAGCAGCCAACTAGCGGGGGAGACCCAGTACTTC.

The V gene is TRBV6-5, the J gene TRBJ2-3; no clear D gene. Trimming took off 2 bases at V and 2 bases at J, with 8 bases between the two ends. The CDR3 loop spans 14 amino acids. The germline V gene encodes CDR1 MNHEY and CDR2 SVGAGI. CDR3 in DNA: TGTGCCAGCAGTTACCGGCGGTCCACAGATACGCAGTATTTT. Its translation: CASSYRRSTDTQYF.